Below, 2 T cell receptor beta chains from the same sample are listed, as sequenced in a study of response to subunit inactivated influenza vaccine (dated by TCRdb to 2016 to 2019). The library was built by means of RT-PCR. The run used an Illumina HiSeq 2500. TCRdb reran the public reads through fastp at Q25 and MiXCR, keeping productive beta chains. Records with the same CDR3 protein are collapsed into one entry carrying the most frequent genes and DNA. This sample gives hundreds of thousands of distinct CDR3 sequences in total; under 9% of them show up just once. The ten largest clonotypes hold over 10% of the sample. The sequenced sample was PBMCs from blood, obtained approximately 25 months after vaccination. These TCRs come from a man aged 50 to 69 who received an inactivated influenza vaccine. Donor details come from another sample of the same person, matched by shared clones.

This clonotype was seen at least ten times. The rearrangement links TRBV12-3 or TRBV12-4 to TRBJ2-1; 8 positions match TRBD2. V shed 1 base and J 6 bases; nucleotides not matched to a gene: 8. There are 16 residues in the CDR3. The CDR3 sequence: CASSLDGGRLGNEQFF. The CDR3 DNA reads as TGTGCCAGCAGTTTAGACGGCGGGAGGCTTGGCAATGAGCAGTTCTTC.

This clonotype was seen only a few times. The J gene is TRBJ1-2, the V gene TRBV9, with 7 nucleotides matching TRBD1. This CDR3 region has 13 residues. Germline trimming cut 1 base from V and 6 bases from J; bases unmatched to any gene: 3. In germline, CDR1 is SGDLS, CDR2 YYNGEE. CDR3 region: CASSVTGVNGYTF. The CDR3 DNA is TGTGCCAGCAGCGTAACAGGGGTGAATGGCTACACCTTC.